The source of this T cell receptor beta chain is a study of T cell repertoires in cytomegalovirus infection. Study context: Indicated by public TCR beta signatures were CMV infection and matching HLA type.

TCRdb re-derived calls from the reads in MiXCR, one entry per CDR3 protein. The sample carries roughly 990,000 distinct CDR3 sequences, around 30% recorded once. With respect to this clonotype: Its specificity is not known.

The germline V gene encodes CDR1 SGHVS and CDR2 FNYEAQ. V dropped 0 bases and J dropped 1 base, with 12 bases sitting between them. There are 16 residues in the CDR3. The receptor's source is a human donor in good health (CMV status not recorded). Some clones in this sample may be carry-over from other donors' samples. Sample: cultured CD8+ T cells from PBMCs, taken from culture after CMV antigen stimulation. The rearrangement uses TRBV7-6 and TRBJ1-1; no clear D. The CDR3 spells CASSLAGVVKNTEAFF. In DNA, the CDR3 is TGTGCCAGCAGCTTAGCTGGGGTTGTAAAGAACACTGAAGCTTTCTTT.